These 29 T cell receptor beta chains share one sample of origin, sequenced in a study of graft-versus-host responses after intestinal transplantation. Produced via immunoSEQ multiplex PCR; TCRdb's table is partial and in-frame only. Of 90,000 to 120,000 clones detected, 87% appear once; the ten largest clones hold about 0.9%. These receptors are not linked to any known antigen. Here the sequenced sample was unstimulated CD4+ T cells sorted from spleen or lymph node cells, taken before intestinal transplant. Receptor source: a human donor who received an intestinal transplant.

J is TRBJ1-6 and V is TRBV6-5, with 7 bases aligning to TRBD1. The germline gives CDR1 MNHEY, CDR2 SVGAGI. The CDR3 has 16 residues. The trim removed 0 bases at V and 9 bases at J, leaving 8 bases unmatched. The CDR3 region has the DNA TGTGCCAGCAGTTACTCGAAGGGGGCGTTCGGTTCACCCCTCCACTTT. It codes for CASSYSKGAFGSPLHF.

The chain couples TRBV2 to TRBJ2-5; TRBD2 matches at 10 bases. There are 16 residues in the CDR3. V gave up 6 bases and J gave up 4 bases; unmatched junction bases: 11. Germline CDR1 is SNHLY and CDR2 is FYNNEI. The DNA for the CDR3 is TGTGCCAGCAGCCGACTAGCGGGTTCTTTCGCAGAGACCCAGTACTTC. This encodes CASSRLAGSFAETQYF.

This chain joins TRBV13 and TRBJ2-1, with D maybe TRBD1 (5 bases). Deletions cut 5 bases from V and 3 bases from J, with 20 bases between. Germline-derived CDR1 and CDR2 are PRHDT and FYEKMQ (reference sequence). The CDR3 is 17 residues long. The CDR3 region has the DNA TGTGCCAGCAGCCCGAGGATAAGGGGTGGAAACTACAATGAGCAGTTCTTC. It is translated as CASSPRIRGGNYNEQFF. The whole variable domain, filled in from reference TRBV13 and TRBJ2-1, reads AAGVIQSPRHLIKEKRETATLKCYPIPRHDTVYWYQQGPGQDPQFLISFYEKMQSDKGSIPDRFSAQQFSDYHSELNMSSLELGDSALYFCASSPRIRGGNYNEQFFGPGTRLTVL.

The chain is built from TRBV6-5 and TRBJ1-6; D is perhaps TRBD1 (6 bases). V lost 8 bases to trimming and J lost 1 base, with 12 bases between them. Germline values: CDR1 MNHEY, CDR2 SVGAGI. This CDR3 is 15 amino acids long. CDR3 residues: CASAQGRSYNSPLHF. The CDR3 DNA sequence: TGTGCCAGCGCCCAGGGGCGATCCTATAATTCACCCCTCCACTTT.

The rearrangement joins TRBV5-1 to TRBJ2-5; 7 nucleotides align to TRBD1. Germline loops: CDR1 SGHRS, CDR2 YFSETQ. J was trimmed by 0 bases and V by 8 bases; bases with no gene match: 4. The CDR3 extends over 13 amino acids. The DNA for the CDR3 is TGCGCCAGTACAGGGGACAACCAAGAGACCCAGTACTTC. The encoded protein is CASTGDNQETQYF.

This sequence joins TRBV10-3 and TRBJ2-3; 11 nucleotides match TRBD2. Per the germline V gene, CDR1 is ENHRY and CDR2 is SYGVKD. V lost 11 bases, J lost 4 bases, and 8 bases stayed unmatched. This CDR3 is 14 amino acids long. The CDR3 protein is CASTLAGDADTQYF. The CDR3 DNA reads TGTGCCTCCACACTAGCGGGAGATGCAGATACGCAGTATTTT.

This clone was recorded only once. The chain carries TRBV10-3 and TRBJ1-2; maybe TRBD1 (5 bases). V lost 4 bases to trimming and J lost 3 bases, with 15 bases between them. CDR3 length: 15 residues. Germline lookup yields CDR1 ENHRY and CDR2 SYGVKD. In DNA form, the CDR3 reads TGTGCCATCAGTGTTTCAGGAGGGGACCACTATGGCTACACCTTC. Its translation is CAISVSGGDHYGYTF.

This chain uses TRBV11-2 with TRBJ2-5; D perhaps matches TRBD2 (5 bases). There are 16 residues in the CDR3. Trimming took 4 bases from V and 2 from J, leaving 17 bases between them. Germline CDR1 and CDR2: SGHAT and FQNNGV. The CDR3 sequence: CASSSGRLALQETQYF. The CDR3 nucleotides are TGTGCCAGCAGCTCCGGACGTCTAGCCTTACAAGAGACCCAGTACTTC.

A remark on this clone: One end of the junction is discordant with germline, which a read error may explain. This chain connects TRBV6-5 to TRBJ1-4; no firm D call. The CDR3 runs to 12 residues. Germline lookup yields CDR1 MNHEY and CDR2 SVGAGI. The CDR3 DNA is TGTGCCAGCAGTGAAGTAGGAGTTAAGGGAGCTTTT. This sequence encodes CASSEVGVKGAF.

The chain couples TRBV28 to TRBJ2-1; unclear D gene. The germline gives CDR1 MDHEN, CDR2 SYDVKM. CDR3 length equals 14 residues. V was cut by 7 bases and J by 4 bases, with 14 bases left in between. CDR3 region: CASTQSPIYNEQFF. The CDR3 DNA reads as TGTGCCAGCACTCAATCCCCGATTTACAATGAGCAGTTCTTC.

DNA for the CDR3: TGCGCCAGCAGCTTGGGCGGACTAGCGGGAGAAGAGACCCAGTACTTC. This encodes CASSLGGLAGEETQYF. This rearrangement joins TRBV5-1 to TRBJ2-5; TRBD2 agrees at 13 bases. Germline assignment: CDR1 SGHRS and CDR2 YFSETQ. V dropped 0 bases and J dropped 3; count of bases not matched to a gene: 2. CDR3 size: 16 residues.

This chain connects TRBV18 to TRBJ2-7; TRBD1 matches 7 bases. Unmatched junction bases numbered 12, after V lost 3 bases and J lost 7 bases. Germline CDR1 reads KGHSH; CDR2 reads LQKENI. This CDR3 spans 15 amino acids. CDR3: CASSPLDRHRREQYF. The CDR3 coding sequence is TGTGCCAGCTCACCCTTGGACAGGCACCGTCGAGAGCAGTACTTC.

The genes are TRBV18 and TRBJ1-2; 11 bases line up with TRBD1. This CDR3 contains 16 residues. Germline V gives CDR1 KGHSH, CDR2 LQKENI. V lost 6 bases and J lost 2; bases outside the gene matches: 8. The CDR3 DNA reads TGTGCCAGCTCTGACGGACAGGGGGCCCGAAACTATGGCTACACCTTC. This sequence encodes CASSDGQGARNYGYTF.

This chain uses TRBV18 with TRBJ2-7, with 10 bases identical to TRBD1. The CDR3 covers 14 residues. Germline CDR1 is KGHSH and CDR2 is LQKENI. V dropped 4 bases and J dropped 2; count of bases not matched to a gene: 2. CDR3 residues: CASSRDRGTYEQYF. CDR3 bases: TGTGCCAGCTCACGGGACAGGGGTACCTACGAGCAGTACTTC.

The genes are TRBV11-2 and TRBJ1-3; a weak D match, TRBD1 (6 bases). Trimming removed 4 bases from V and 2 bases from J, with 9 bases in between. Germline V lookup: CDR1 SGHAT, CDR2 FQNNGV. The CDR3 is made up of 14 amino acids. CDR3 sequence reads: CASSSNRAGNTIYF. The CDR3 nucleotides are TGTGCCAGCAGCTCCAACAGGGCTGGAAACACCATATATTTT.

The sample holds a few counts of this clone. V and J are TRBV10-3 and TRBJ2-7, with a tentative D call TRBD1 (6 bases). The CDR3 consists of 14 residues. Trimming shortened V by 8 bases and J by 3 bases, and 17 bases separated the two germline ends. CDR1 is ENHRY and CDR2 is SYGVKD in the germline V gene. The CDR3 spells CAIQARQDSYEQYF. The CDR3, as DNA: TGTGCCATCCAGGCCAGACAGGACAGCTACGAGCAGTACTTC.

This rearrangement joins TRBV15 to TRBJ2-3, with D tentatively TRBD1 (6 bases). Germline CDR1 LNHNV, CDR2 YYDKDF (reference sequence). Trimming left V 7 bases short and J 1 base short, with 18 bases between. The CDR3 extends over 16 amino acids. The CDR3 bases are TGTGCCACCACCACGATTACAGGGTCGCGCACAGATACGCAGTATTTT. Translating gives CATTTITGSRTDTQYF.

The chain carries TRBV6-5 and TRBJ2-2, with D unresolved. Germline-derived CDR1 and CDR2 are MNHEY and SVGAGI. The CDR3 runs to 13 residues. V lost 0 bases to trimming and J lost 1 base, with 0 bases between them. The CDR3, as DNA: TGTGCCAGCAGTTACTCGAACACCGGGGAGCTGTTTTTT. It translates to CASSYSNTGELFF.

As concerns this clone: This sample includes further DNA sequences coding for the same CDR3. This chain connects TRBV7-9 to TRBJ1-6, with unresolved D. The CDR3 consists of 14 residues. V was trimmed by 1 base and J by 4 bases, leaving 5 bases between them. CDR1 and CDR2 (germline): SEHNR, FQNEAQ (reference sequence). CDR3: CASSLGNYNSPLHF. CDR3 bases: TGTGCCAGCAGCTTAGGAAATTATAATTCACCCCTCCACTTT.

The J gene is TRBJ2-7, the V gene TRBV10-2; 9 bases map to TRBD1. The CDR3 contains 14 residues. Germline-derived CDR1 and CDR2 are WSHSY and SAAADI. Germline trimming cut 5 bases from V and 2 bases from J; bases unmatched to any gene: 4. CDR3 sequence (DNA): TGCGCCAGCAGTCGCGGACAGGGGACCTACGAGCAGTACTTC. It encodes CASSRGQGTYEQYF.

The chain is built from TRBV23-1 and TRBJ2-7, with 7 bases identical to TRBD1. TRBV23-1 is designated an ORF whose function remains uncertain. J gave up 3 bases and V 5 bases, and 13 bases lay outside the gene matches. The CDR3 runs to 16 residues. DNA for the CDR3: TGCGCCAGCAGTTCCCAAACAGGGGCCCCCCTCTACGAGCAGTACTTC. Translated: CASSSQTGAPLYEQYF.

The V gene is TRBV6-1, the J gene TRBJ1-1; perhaps TRBD1 as D (6 bases). V was pared by 8 bases and J by 5 bases, with 18 bases between. This CDR3 spans 14 amino acids. The germline V gene has CDR1 MNHNS and CDR2 SASEGT. The CDR3 loop reads CASATGKARTEAFF. The CDR3 DNA reads as TGTGCCAGCGCTACAGGGAAGGCTCGGACTGAAGCTTTCTTT.

The chain uses TRBV25-1 and TRBJ1-1; 7 positions match TRBD1. Germline V gene data show CDR1 as MGHDK and CDR2 as SYGVNS. CDR3 length: 18 amino acids. With 4 bases clipped from V and 0 bases from J, the junction kept 14 bases outside the gene matches. CDR3 DNA sequence: TGTGCCAGCAGTGGAAAGACAGGGTCGTACGGGATGAACACTGAAGCTTTCTTT. This translates into CASSGKTGSYGMNTEAFF.

The chain links TRBV25-1 to TRBJ1-3; D remains unclear. Germline V gene sequence: CDR1 MGHDK, CDR2 SYGVNS. With 7 bases removed from V and 4 bases from J, the gap between germline ends came to 11 bases. The CDR3 is 13 residues long. CDR3 amino acids: CASTYGLGNTIYF. The CDR3 DNA sequence: TGTGCCAGCACGTACGGGCTCGGAAACACCATATATTTT.

This rearrangement joins TRBV5-1 to TRBJ2-1; TRBD1 might be the D (6 bases). V was pared by 0 bases and J by 5 bases, with 9 bases between. In germline, CDR1 is SGHRS, CDR2 YFSETQ. CDR3 length equals 14 residues. The CDR3 bases are TGCGCCAGCAGCTTGGGATCAGGGGACAATGAGCAGTTCTTC. Its translation: CASSLGSGDNEQFF.

This chain uses TRBV11-2 with TRBJ2-5; a weak D match, TRBD2 (5 bases). This CDR3 is 13 amino acids long. Trimming removed 0 bases from V and 7 bases from J, with 9 bases in between. Germline CDR1 is SGHAT and CDR2 is FQNNGV. The CDR3 spells CASSLELVGTQYF. In DNA form, the CDR3 reads TGTGCCAGCAGCTTAGAACTAGTCGGGACCCAGTACTTC.

The chain joins TRBV27 to TRBJ1-5, with D tentatively TRBD1 (6 bases). There are 14 residues in the CDR3. The V end was cut by 3 bases, the J end by 1 base, with 7 bases between. Germline V gene sequence: CDR1 MNHEY, CDR2 SMNVEV (reference sequence). The CDR3 nucleotides are TGTGCCAGCAGTTTCAGGGGAAGCAATCAGCCCCAGCATTTT. Translated, it gives CASSFRGSNQPQHF.

The V and J genes are TRBV5-1 and TRBJ2-3, with TRBD2 matching 14 bases. The germline V gene has CDR1 SGHRS and CDR2 YFSETQ. After removal of 4 bases from V and 5 bases from J, the junction contained 3 bases not matched to a gene. This CDR3 has 15 residues. CDR3 amino acids: CASSLGTSGRDTQYF. The CDR3 coding sequence is TGCGCCAGCAGCCTCGGGACTAGCGGGAGAGATACGCAGTATTTT.

The V and J genes are TRBV7-9 and TRBJ2-5; D perhaps matches TRBD1 (5 bases). V lost 1 base and J 2 bases, leaving 8 bases between the germline ends. The germline CDR1 and CDR2 sequences are SEHNR and FQNEAQ (reference sequence). The CDR3 length is 14 residues. The CDR3: CASSLGYRQETQYF. As DNA, the CDR3 is TGTGCCAGCAGCTTAGGCTACAGGCAAGAGACCCAGTACTTC.